The 24 T cell receptor beta chains presented below share a single source sample, sequenced in a study of T-cell memory formation after mild COVID-19. TCRdb recomputed calls from the 5' RACE reads with MiXCR, one row per CDR3 protein. The sample has 250,000 or so distinct CDR3 sequences; approximately 18% are singletons. Sequences were obtained from PBMCs or a T cell subset sorted from them (not recorded which). Receptors originate from a young man who had mild COVID-19 (a few samples of this study predate the infection). Cell type and time point are not known.

As to this clonotype: A much larger clone differs by one base, so this may be a read error. The chain carries TRBV27 and TRBJ1-1; weak D call: TRBD1 (6 bases). The CDR3 is 13 residues long. CDR1 is MNHEY and CDR2 is SMNVEV in the germline V gene (reference sequence). Trimming removed 6 bases at V and 1 base at J, with 9 bases between. CDR3 in DNA: TGTGCCAGCAGGGAACAGGGGAACACTGAAGCTTTCTTT. It specifies CASREQGNTEAFF.

In its sample, this clonotype was seen a few times. This chain uses TRBV4-1 with TRBJ1-1; 7 bases align to TRBD1. Germline-derived CDR1 and CDR2 are MGHRA and YSYEKL. The CDR3 covers 14 residues. V shed 0 bases, J shed 10 bases, and the junction held 8 bases outside the gene matches. DNA of the CDR3: TGCGCCAGCAGCCAAGAAAGCAGACAGGGAGGAGCTTTCTTT. Residues: CASSQESRQGGAFF.

The table lists this clonotype with many counts. V is TRBV15 and J is TRBJ2-1, with 11 bases lining up with TRBD1. The CDR3 spans 14 residues. Looked up from germline, CDR1 is LNHNV and CDR2 is YYDKDF (reference sequence). J gave up 12 bases and V 5 bases, and 9 bases lay outside the gene matches. CDR3 coding DNA: TGTGCCACCAGCGGACAGGGGGCTCCAATTGGGCAGTTCTTC. Amino acids: CATSGQGAPIGQFF.

The V and J genes are TRBV20-1 and TRBJ2-7, with D possibly matching TRBD1 (5 bases). The CDR3 contains 14 residues. The germline V and J ends were trimmed by 5 bases and 6 bases, with 20 bases remaining between them. Germline CDR1 and CDR2: DFQATT and SNEGSKA (reference sequence). The CDR3 is CSAAEFPGSSEQYV. The CDR3 region has the DNA TGCAGTGCTGCGGAGTTTCCAGGGTCGTCCGAGCAGTACGTC.

This clonotype was counted at least ten times. The chain uses TRBV6-2 or TRBV6-3 and TRBJ2-7; TRBD1 is a possible D gene (7 bases). CDR3 length equals 14 residues. Trimming pared 2 bases from V and 3 bases from J, leaving 11 bases between. Germline CDR1 is MNHEY and CDR2 is SVGEGT. CDR3 DNA sequence: TGTGCCAGCAGTTACGCAGGGGGACTCTACGAGCAGTACTTC. This translates into CASSYAGGLYEQYF.

The J gene is TRBJ2-4, the V gene TRBV7-2; tentatively, D is TRBD2 (6 bases). Germline lookup yields CDR1 SGHTA and CDR2 FQGNSA. The CDR3 extends over 16 amino acids. The ends were cut back, 5 bases at V and 3 bases at J, with 17 bases in the middle. In DNA, the CDR3 is TGTGCCAGCAGCGGACGCGGGGATTGGGACAAAAACATTCAGTACTTC. It yields the protein CASSGRGDWDKNIQYF.

This chain connects TRBV6-2 or TRBV6-3 to TRBJ1-1; no clear D gene. The CDR3 is made up of 12 amino acids. From germline, CDR1 is MNHEY and CDR2 SVGEGT. V shed 7 bases and J shed 3 bases, with 9 bases lying between them. This CDR3 reads CASKDPDTEAFF. The DNA of the CDR3 is TGTGCCAGCAAAGACCCGGACACTGAAGCTTTCTTT.

The chain carries TRBV7-2 and TRBJ1-4, with TRBD1 matching 7 bases. This CDR3 is built from 15 residues. The V segment lost 4 bases and the J segment 6 bases; nucleotides outside the gene matches: 8. Germline V gene sequence: CDR1 SGHTA, CDR2 FQGNSA. DNA for the CDR3: TGTGCCAGCAGCTCTGGTATAGGGGGCTATGAAAAACTGTTTTTT. Translated, it gives CASSSGIGGYEKLFF.

The genes are TRBV7-9 and TRBJ2-7, with TRBD2 matching over 8 bases. J lost 4 bases, V lost 10 bases, and 9 bases had no gene match. The CDR3 consists of 13 residues. The germline V gene encodes CDR1 SEHNR and CDR2 FQNEAQ (reference sequence). CDR3 protein: CAIPGRVVYEQYF. DNA of the CDR3: TGTGCCATCCCCGGGAGGGTTGTGTACGAGCAGTACTTC.

This chain uses TRBV20-1 with TRBJ2-4, with 9 bases identical to TRBD1. With V trimmed by 5 bases and J by 3 bases, 5 bases remained unmatched. The CDR3 length is 14 residues. The V gene's germline CDR1 is DFQATT and CDR2 SNEGSKA (reference sequence). CDR3 DNA sequence: TGCAGTGCTTTCTCGACAGGGGGCAAAAACATTCAGTACTTC. Protein product: CSAFSTGGKNIQYF.

In this sample, this clonotype turned up a few times. The chain is built from TRBV7-6 and TRBJ2-2; D gene uncertain. Germline CDR1 SGHVS, CDR2 FNYEAQ. Trimming cost V 0 bases and J 7 bases, with 6 bases left between them. This CDR3 is 13 amino acids long. The CDR3 DNA reads as TGTGCCAGCAGCTTAGCTGTGGGCGGGGAGCTGTTTTTT. It specifies CASSLAVGGELFF.

There are a few counts of this clonotype. This chain uses TRBV7-2 with TRBJ2-7; 11 nucleotides agree with TRBD2. With V trimmed by 9 bases and J by 0 bases, 4 bases remained unmatched. There are 14 residues in the CDR3. CDR1 is SGHTA, CDR2 FQGNSA, per germline. The CDR3 DNA follows: TGTGCCAGTAGCGGGGGGGTTAGCTCCTACGAGCAGTACTTC. Protein sequence: CASSGGVSSYEQYF.

V and J are TRBV5-1 and TRBJ2-4, with 8 bases that match TRBD1. With 2 bases clipped from V and 6 bases from J, the junction kept 22 bases outside the gene matches. This CDR3 has 20 residues. The germline V gene encodes CDR1 SGHRS and CDR2 YFSETQ. The CDR3 DNA reads TGCGCCAGCAGCTTTTCAGGGGGCAGACTAGTAGTTAGCCATAGAAACATTCAGTACTTC. It specifies CASSFSGGRLVVSHRNIQYF. Full variable domain (remainder filled in from reference TRBV5-1 and TRBJ2-4): KAGVTQTPRYLIKTRGQQVTLSCSPISGHRSVSWYQQTPGQGLQFLFEYFSETQRNKGNFPGRFSGRQFSNSRSEMNVSTLELGDSALYLCASSFSGGRLVVSHRNIQYFGAGTRLSVL.

This chain links TRBV7-2 with TRBJ1-1; no firm D call. The CDR3 is made up of 14 amino acids. Per the germline V gene, CDR1 is SGHTA and CDR2 is FQGNSA. Trimming removed 0 bases at V and 2 bases at J, with 7 bases between. The CDR3 bases are TGTGCCAGCAGCTTAGCGTCCGGTAACACTGAAGCTTTCTTT. Its protein product is CASSLASGNTEAFF.

In its sample, this clonotype was seen a few times. This chain joins TRBV7-2 and TRBJ1-6; TRBD1 aligns across 9 bases. CDR3 length: 15 residues. CDR1 SGHTA and CDR2 FQGNSA come from the germline V gene. V shed 5 bases and J 7 bases; nucleotides not matched to a gene: 6. CDR3 region: CASSAPGTGNSPLHF. In nucleotides, the CDR3 is TGTGCCAGCAGCGCCCCCGGGACAGGGAATTCACCCCTCCACTTT.

The chain couples TRBV7-2 to TRBJ2-7; no clear D. The CDR3 covers 13 residues. The V gene lost 1 base and the J gene lost 6 bases, with 10 bases spanning the gap. In germline, CDR1 is SGHTA, CDR2 FQGNSA. The CDR3 DNA reads as TGTGCCAGCAGCTTAGGGTATCTACGCGAGCAGTACGTC. The encoded protein is CASSLGYLREQYV.

This chain connects TRBV15 to TRBJ1-4; 8 bases match TRBD1. J gave up 0 bases and V 0 bases, and 6 bases lay outside the gene matches. Germline V gene lookup returns CDR1 LNHNV and CDR2 YYDKDF (reference sequence). The CDR3 has 18 residues. The CDR3 nucleotides are TGTGCCACCAGCAGAGATGGTGGACAGGGTGCAACTAATGAAAAACTGTTTTTT. This translates into CATSRDGGQGATNEKLFF.

There are many counts of this clonotype. DNA of the CDR3: TGTGCCAGCAGCTTAGGGGCCACAGATACGCAGTATTTT. Its translation is CASSLGATDTQYF. This sequence joins TRBV11-2 and TRBJ2-3; no definite D call. The CDR3 is 13 residues long. Trimming stripped 1 base from V and 2 bases from J, with 4 bases between. In germline, CDR1 is SGHAT, CDR2 FQNNGV.

The genes are TRBV6-5 and TRBJ2-3; D remains unclear. The CDR3 has 15 amino acids. Germline V gene data show CDR1 as MNHEY and CDR2 as SVGAGI. Trimming cost V 5 bases and J 0 bases, with 12 bases left between them. The CDR3 region is CASSQRLISTDTQYF. CDR3 DNA sequence: TGTGCCAGCAGTCAAAGACTGATTAGCACAGATACGCAGTATTTT.

This chain joins TRBV2 and TRBJ2-2, with 8 bases identical to TRBD1. V was pared by 6 bases and J by 3 bases, with 0 bases of the junction left unmatched. This CDR3 has 13 residues. The V gene's germline CDR1 is SNHLY and CDR2 FYNNEI. The CDR3 DNA sequence: TGTGCCAGCAGACAGGGGGACACCGGGGAGCTGTTTTTT. It is translated as CASRQGDTGELFF. The full variable domain, its missing parts supplied by reference TRBV2 and TRBJ2-2, is EPEVTQTPSHQVTQMGQEVILRCVPISNHLYFYWYRQILGQKVEFLVSFYNNEISEKSEIFDDQFSVERPDGSNFTLKIRSTKLEDSAMYFCASRQGDTGELFFGEGSRLTVL.

This chain uses TRBV4-1 with TRBJ1-5, with no clear D. V was cut by 3 bases and J by 4 bases, with 10 bases left in between. Germline V gene lookup returns CDR1 MGHRA and CDR2 YSYEKL. The CDR3 length is 14 residues. The CDR3 protein is CASSHRHSNQPQHF. The DNA of the CDR3 is TGCGCCAGCAGCCATCGCCACTCGAATCAGCCCCAGCATTTT.

This clonotype turned up a few times. The rearrangement links TRBV7-3 to TRBJ2-3; D might be TRBD2 (7 bases). The CDR3 is made up of 16 amino acids. Germline CDR1 reads SGHTA; CDR2 reads FQGTGA. The germline V and J ends were trimmed by 1 base and 2 bases, with 13 bases remaining between them. The CDR3 loop is CASSLIRGAITDTQYF. The CDR3 DNA reads as TGTGCCAGCAGCTTAATCCGGGGGGCCATCACAGATACGCAGTATTTT.

This clonotype occurred a few times. This chain connects TRBV7-6 to TRBJ2-2; 10 nucleotides agree with TRBD2. The V segment lost 5 bases and the J segment 5 bases; nucleotides outside the gene matches: 8. CDR1 SGHVS and CDR2 FNYEAQ come from the germline V gene. The CDR3 loop spans 16 amino acids. For the CDR3, the DNA is TGTGCCAGCAGCCTCCTAGCGGGGGCTGGAACCGGGGAGCTGTTTTTT. Amino acids: CASSLLAGAGTGELFF. The full variable domain, in which reference TRBV7-6 and TRBJ2-2 provide the parts outside the CDR3, is GAGVSQSPRYKVTKRGQDVALRCDPISGHVSLYWYRQALGQGPEFLTYFNYEAQQDKSGLPNDRFSAERPEGSISTLTIQRTEQRDSAMYRCASSLLAGAGTGELFFGEGSRLTVL.

In this sample, this clonotype turned up many times. CDR3 nucleotide sequence: TGTGCCAGCAGCCGGCCGGGACTTGGCTCCTACGAGCAGTACTTC. It yields the protein CASSRPGLGSYEQYF. V and J are TRBV7-2 and TRBJ2-7; perhaps TRBD2 as D (6 bases). Germline lookup yields CDR1 SGHTA and CDR2 FQGNSA. There are 15 residues in the CDR3. V was clipped by 5 bases and J by 0 bases, with 14 bases between them.